These 23 T cell receptor beta chains were sequenced from one sample in a study of cytomegalovirus exposure and HLA in healthy donors. The PCR was carried out with 60 Vbeta primers and 13 Jbeta primers. This table comes from immunoSEQ multiplex PCR, and its TCRdb copy is limited to in-frame clones, with some not included. This table has approximately 140,000 clones, approximately 84% appearing once. Specimen: PBMCs. The receptors originated from a boy between 2 and 10 years old in good health and CMV-seronegative.

This chain links TRBV6-4 with TRBJ2-6, with a weak D call TRBD2 (6 bases). The germline V gene has CDR1 MRHNA and CDR2 SNTAGT. V was pared by 2 bases and J by 9 bases, with 11 bases between. The CDR3 is made up of 14 amino acids. This chain's CDR3 is CASSDRGGLNVLTF. The DNA of the CDR3 is TGTGCCAGCAGTGACAGGGGAGGCCTCAACGTCCTGACTTTC.

V is TRBV11-2 and J is TRBJ2-3; 7 nucleotides agree with TRBD2. The V segment lost 1 base and the J segment 2 bases; nucleotides outside the gene matches: 6. The CDR3 is 16 amino acids. Germline V gives CDR1 SGHAT, CDR2 FQNNGV. Written as DNA, the CDR3 is TGTGCCAGCAGCTTAGGTGAGCGGGGACTCACAGATACGCAGTATTTT. Amino acids: CASSLGERGLTDTQYF.

DNA for the CDR3: TGTGCCAGCTCACCATTTCAGGGATCTCCTGATGGAAACACCATATATTTT. This encodes CASSPFQGSPDGNTIYF. The gene calls are TRBV18 and TRBJ1-3; possibly TRBD1 for D (5 bases). Germline lookup yields CDR1 KGHSH and CDR2 LQKENI. The CDR3 extends over 17 amino acids. V lost 2 bases, J lost 3 bases, and 17 bases lay in between. The variable domain in full, with the rest retrieved from reference TRBV18 and TRBJ1-3, is NAGVMQNPRHLVRRRGQEARLRCSPMKGHSHVYWYRQLPEEGLKFMVYLQKENIIDESGMPKERFSAEFPKEGPSILRIQQVVRGDSAAYFCASSPFQGSPDGNTIYFGEGSWLTVV.

In the case of this clone: At one of its ends the junction is not consistent with the germline gene, which may arise from a read error. The chain employs TRBV7-9 and TRBJ1-1; no clear D gene. This CDR3 spans 15 amino acids. The germline CDR1 and CDR2 sequences are SEHNR and FQNEAQ (reference sequence). As DNA, the CDR3 is TGTTCCAGCAGCCTCGACGGAGGTACATACACTGAAGCTTTCTTT. This sequence encodes CSSSLDGGTYTEAFF. The full variable domain, with the rest looked up from reference TRBV7-9 and TRBJ1-1, is DTGVSQNPRHKITKRGQNVTFRCDPISEHNRLYWYRQTLGQGPEFLTYFQNEAQLEKSRLLSDRFSAERPKGSFSTLEIQRTEQGDSAMYLCSSSLDGGTYTEAFFGQGTRLTVV.

V is TRBV4-1 and J is TRBJ2-7; D is possibly TRBD1 (6 bases). The ends were cut back, 4 bases at V and 3 bases at J, with 25 bases in the middle. This CDR3 is built from 18 residues. Germline assignment: CDR1 MGHRA and CDR2 YSYEKL. CDR3 coding DNA: TGCGCCAGCAGCCCAAATCCTTCAATTGGACAGTTCCTCTACGAGCAGTACGTC. Its protein is CASSPNPSIGQFLYEQYV.

The chain combines TRBV6-1 with TRBJ2-2; D is possibly TRBD1 (6 bases). This CDR3 contains 13 residues. Looked up from germline, CDR1 is MNHNS and CDR2 is SASEGT. Trimming left V 5 bases short and J 7 bases short, with 11 bases between. The CDR3 bases are TGTGCCAGCAGTTCAGGGGAAAGCGGGGAGCTGTTTTTT. This gives the protein CASSSGESGELFF.

The chain carries TRBV21-1 and TRBJ1-2; the DNA was not used to check the table's D call, TRBD1. TRBV21-1 is a pseudogene locus. The CDR3 totals 17 residues. The CDR3 DNA reads as TGTGCCAGCAGCAAAAGGTCCCAGGGTAGGGTACTCTATGGCTACACCTTC. It encodes CASSKRSQGRVLYGYTF.

The count of this clone is one. CDR3 residues: CASSPPGQGLSPLHF. The CDR3 DNA sequence: TGTGCCAGCAGCCCCCCGGGACAGGGGCTTTCACCCCTCCACTTT. The rearrangement links TRBV5-6 to TRBJ1-6, with 10 bases that match TRBD1. Unmatched junction bases numbered 7, after V lost 4 bases and J lost 9 bases. This CDR3 contains 15 residues. CDR1 and CDR2 from the germline V gene are SGHDT and YYEEEE.

Here the CDR3 DNA reads TGTGCCAGCAGTGAGAGACTAGAGGAGGGTGAGCAGTTCTTC. This codes for CASSERLEEGEQFF. The genes are TRBV6-4 and TRBJ2-1, with D possibly TRBD2 on 6 matching bases. The length of the CDR3 is 14 residues. V was pared by 3 bases and J by 9 bases, with 15 bases between. Looked up from germline, CDR1 is MRHNA and CDR2 is SNTAGT.

The count of this clone is one. The chain is built from TRBV30 and TRBJ2-5; 7 nucleotides line up with TRBD1. Germline CDR1 is GTSNPN and CDR2 is SVGIG (reference sequence). Trimming took 5 bases from V and 2 from J; bases not matched to a gene: 11. The CDR3 spans 15 residues. CDR3 nucleotides: TGTGCCTGGGGCAGGGACAGACCTATTCAAGAGACCCAGTACTTC. Translation: CAWGRDRPIQETQYF.

The rearrangement links TRBV7-3 to TRBJ2-2; a possible D gene is TRBD2 (5 bases). Trimming took off 5 bases at V and 0 bases at J, with 19 bases between the two ends. This CDR3 contains 18 residues. The germline V gene encodes CDR1 SGHTA and CDR2 FQGTGA. CDR3 coding DNA: TGTGCCAGCAGCCCCAAACCCCCCGGAGGCGCGAACACCGGGGAGCTGTTTTTT. This gives the protein CASSPKPPGGANTGELFF.

In regard to this clone: Other DNA sequences in this specimen translate into the identical CDR3. The CDR3 loop is CATSREGGNQPQHF. Here the CDR3 DNA reads TGTGCCACCAGCAGAGAGGGAGGCAATCAGCCCCAGCATTTT. The gene calls are TRBV15 and TRBJ1-5, with D uncertain. CDR3 length equals 14 residues. V dropped 0 bases and J dropped 2 bases, with 5 bases sitting between them. Per the germline V gene, CDR1 is LNHNV and CDR2 is YYDKDF (reference sequence).

The chain joins TRBV19 to TRBJ2-2, with a tentative D call TRBD2 (7 bases). The germline gives CDR1 LNHDA, CDR2 SQIVND (reference sequence). Trimming removed 3 bases from V and 6 bases from J, with 17 bases in between. The CDR3 is made up of 16 amino acids. For the CDR3, the DNA is TGTGCCAGTAGTATCGTTAGGGGGGGCGGCGCCGGGGAGCTGTTTTTT. Translation: CASSIVRGGGAGELFF. The whole variable domain, remainder taken from reference TRBV19 and TRBJ2-2, is DGGITQSPKYLFRKEGQNVTLSCEQNLNHDAMYWYRQDPGQGLRLIYYSQIVNDFQKGDIAEGYSVSREKKESFPLTVTSAQKNPTAFYLCASSIVRGGGAGELFFGEGSRLTVL.

The chain carries TRBV27 and TRBJ2-2; D might be TRBD1 (5 bases). The CDR3 is made up of 17 amino acids. V lost 0 bases, J lost 3 bases, and 14 bases lay in between. Germline V gene sequence: CDR1 MNHEY, CDR2 SMNVEV (reference sequence). CDR3 residues: CASSLSPAGPYTGELFF. Written as DNA, the CDR3 is TGTGCCAGCAGTTTATCTCCGGCAGGGCCGTACACCGGGGAGCTGTTTTTT.

As for this clone: One junction end does not reproduce the germline sequence, and a read error may be involved. V and J are TRBV7-9 and TRBJ1-3; no clear D gene. The CDR3 sequence is 16 residues long. Germline V CDR1 and CDR2: SEHNR, FQNEAQ (reference sequence). Here the CDR3 DNA reads TGTTCCAGCAGCTTAGCGCGATCGGGATCTGGAAACACCATATATTTT. Translating gives CSSSLARSGSGNTIYF.

The rearrangement uses TRBV6-6 and TRBJ2-7, with a tentative D call TRBD2 (6 bases). Trimming left V 5 bases short and J 3 bases short, with 14 bases between. Germline lookup yields CDR1 MNHNY and CDR2 SVGAGI (reference sequence). The CDR3 covers 14 residues. For the CDR3, the DNA is TGTGCCAGCAGTCACGGACTAAAATTCTACGAGCAGTACGTC. Amino acids: CASSHGLKFYEQYV.

The chain couples TRBV6-1 to TRBJ2-7; tentatively, D is TRBD1 (5 bases). The CDR3 is 13 amino acids. The ends were cut back, 7 bases at V and 2 bases at J, with 12 bases in the middle. Germline V gene sequence: CDR1 MNHNS, CDR2 SASEGT. CDR3 sequence: CASTHGRAYEQYV. As DNA, the CDR3 is TGTGCCAGCACCCACGGCAGGGCCTACGAGCAGTACGTC.

This clone was seen a handful of times. The chain employs TRBV5-6 and TRBJ1-1; D remains unclear. Germline V CDR1 and CDR2: SGHDT, YYEEEE. Trimming stripped 2 bases from V and 3 bases from J, with 8 bases between. This CDR3 comprises 13 residues. The CDR3 sequence is CASSFAGDTEAFF. Here the CDR3 DNA reads TGTGCCAGCAGCTTTGCGGGAGACACTGAAGCTTTCTTT.

The rearrangement uses TRBV7-3 and TRBJ2-2; TRBD1 aligns across 8 bases. Germline V CDR1 and CDR2: SGHTA, FQGTGA. This CDR3 has 14 residues. Trimming removed 4 bases from V and 5 bases from J; junction bases left unmatched: 3. CDR3 residues: CASSWTGRTGELFF. In DNA form, the CDR3 reads TGTGCCAGCAGCTGGACAGGGCGGACCGGGGAGCTGTTTTTT.

Worth noting for this clone: Its ends do not fully match the called genes, so a read error is possible. V gene TRBV7-7 combines with J gene TRBJ2-1; 10 bases are a match to TRBD2. The length of the CDR3 is 13 residues. Looked up from germline, CDR1 is SSHAT and CDR2 is FNYEAQ (reference sequence). The CDR3 nucleotides read TGTGCTAGCAGGGCTAGCGGGAGCGATGAGCAGTTCTTC. Encoded protein: CASRASGSDEQFF. Together with reference TRBV7-7 and TRBJ2-1, the CDR3 gives the full variable domain: GAGVSQSPRYKVTKRGQDVTLRCDPISSHATLYWYQQALGQGPEFLTYFNYEAQPDKSGLPSDRFSAERPEGSISTLTIQRTEQRDSAMYRCASRASGSDEQFFGPGTRLTVL.

The chain has TRBV5-4 and TRBJ1-1; no clear D gene. Trimming removed 1 base from V and 7 bases from J, with 20 bases in between. Germline V gene data show CDR1 as SGHNT and CDR2 as YYREEE (reference sequence). This CDR3 spans 16 amino acids. This chain's CDR3 is CASSLSFSLGVGEAFF. CDR3 DNA sequence: TGTGCCAGCAGCTTGAGCTTTAGTCTAGGAGTGGGTGAAGCTTTCTTT.

The rearrangement links TRBV11-2 to TRBJ2-2; the D is unclear. V lost 5 bases and J lost 3, with 13 bases in between. CDR3 length equals 15 residues. CDR1 is SGHAT, CDR2 FQNNGV, per germline. CDR3 coding DNA: TGTGCCAGCAGCCTTATTCACACCTACACCGGGGAGCTGTTTTTT. This encodes CASSLIHTYTGELFF.

The DNA for the CDR3 is TGTGCCAGCACCCGATCCCGGGGAAGCCACGAGCAGTACGTC. Protein: CASTRSRGSHEQYV. The J gene is TRBJ2-7, the V gene TRBV6-5; D may be TRBD2 (5 bases). Germline values: CDR1 MNHEY, CDR2 SVGAGI. CDR3 length equals 14 residues. V was clipped by 7 bases and J by 5 bases, with 18 bases between them.